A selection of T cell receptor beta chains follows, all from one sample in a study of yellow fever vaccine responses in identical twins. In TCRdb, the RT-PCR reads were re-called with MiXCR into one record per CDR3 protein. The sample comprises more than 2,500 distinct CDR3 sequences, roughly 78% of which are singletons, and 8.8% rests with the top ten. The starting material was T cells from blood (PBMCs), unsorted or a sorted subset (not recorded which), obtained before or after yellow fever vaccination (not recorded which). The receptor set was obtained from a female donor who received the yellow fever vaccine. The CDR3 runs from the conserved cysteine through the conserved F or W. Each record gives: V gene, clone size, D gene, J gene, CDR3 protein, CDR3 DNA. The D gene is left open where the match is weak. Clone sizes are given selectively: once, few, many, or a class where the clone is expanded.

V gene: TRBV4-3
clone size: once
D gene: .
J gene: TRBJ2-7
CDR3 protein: CASSQDPRGTYEQYF
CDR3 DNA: TGCGCCAGCAGCCAAGATCCACGCGGGACCTACGAGCAGTACTTC

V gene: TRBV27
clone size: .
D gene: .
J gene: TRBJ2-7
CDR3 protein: CASSLLRGTYDEQYF
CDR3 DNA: TGTGCCAGCAGTTTATTGAGGGGTACCTACGACGAGCAGTACTTC

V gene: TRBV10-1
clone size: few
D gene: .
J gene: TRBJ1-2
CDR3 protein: CASSEMGARGYTF
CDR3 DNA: TGCGCCAGCAGTGAGATGGGGGCGCGTGGCTACACCTTC

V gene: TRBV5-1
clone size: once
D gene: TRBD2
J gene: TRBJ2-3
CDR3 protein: CASSLGLAGWRTDTQYF
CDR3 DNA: TGCGCCAGCAGCCTGGGACTAGCGGGCTGGAGAACAGATACGCAGTATTTT

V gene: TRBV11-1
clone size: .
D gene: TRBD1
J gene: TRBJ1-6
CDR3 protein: CASSFPGQANSPLHF
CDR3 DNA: TGTGCCAGCAGCTTCCCGGGACAGGCAAATTCACCCCTCCACTTT

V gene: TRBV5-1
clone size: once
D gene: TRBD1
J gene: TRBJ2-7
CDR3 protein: CASSLNRGENEQYF
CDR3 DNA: TGCGCCAGCAGCTTGAACAGGGGAGAGAACGAGCAGTACTTC

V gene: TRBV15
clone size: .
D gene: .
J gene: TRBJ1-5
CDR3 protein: CATSRGSGVHQPQHF
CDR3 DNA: TGTGCCACCAGCAGAGGGTCGGGAGTCCATCAGCCCCAGCATTTT

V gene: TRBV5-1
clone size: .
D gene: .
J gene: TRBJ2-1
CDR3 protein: CASSFNNEQFF
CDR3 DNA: TGCGCCAGCAGCTTTAACAATGAGCAGTTCTTC

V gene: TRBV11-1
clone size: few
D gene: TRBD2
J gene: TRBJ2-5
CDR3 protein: CASTRLAGGETQYF
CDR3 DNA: TGTGCCAGCACAAGACTAGCGGGGGGGGAGACCCAGTACTTC

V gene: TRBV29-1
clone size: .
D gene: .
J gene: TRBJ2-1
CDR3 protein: CSVEGGRGGPEEQFF
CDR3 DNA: TGCAGCGTTGAAGGAGGAAGGGGGGGCCCCGAGGAGCAGTTCTTC

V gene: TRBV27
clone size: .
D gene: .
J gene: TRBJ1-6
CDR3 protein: CASSSKSPLHF
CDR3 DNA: TGTGCCAGCAGTTCGAAATCACCCCTCCACTTT

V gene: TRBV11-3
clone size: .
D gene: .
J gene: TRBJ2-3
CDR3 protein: CASSYPQTQYF
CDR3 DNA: TGTGCCAGCAGCTATCCCCAGACGCAGTATTTT

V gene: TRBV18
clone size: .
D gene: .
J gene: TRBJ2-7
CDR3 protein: CASSPYNNEQYF
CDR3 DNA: TGTGCCAGCTCACCCTACAATAACGAGCAGTACTTC

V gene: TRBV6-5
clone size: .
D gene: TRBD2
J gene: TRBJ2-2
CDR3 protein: CASSYGGLAGGITGELFF
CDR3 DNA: TGTGCCAGCAGTTACGGGGGCCTAGCGGGAGGGATCACCGGGGAGCTGTTTTTT

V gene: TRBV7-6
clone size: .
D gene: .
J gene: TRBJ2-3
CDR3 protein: CASSRTRTSTDTQYF
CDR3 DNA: TGTGCCAGCAGTCGAACTAGAACTAGCACAGATACGCAGTATTTT

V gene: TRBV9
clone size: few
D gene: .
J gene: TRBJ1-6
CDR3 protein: CASSAEVSYSPLHF
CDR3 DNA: TGTGCCAGCAGCGCAGAGGTCTCTTATTCACCCCTCCACTTT

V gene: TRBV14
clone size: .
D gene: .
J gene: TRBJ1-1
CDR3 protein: CASSQVAGLNTEAFF
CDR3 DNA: TGTGCCAGCAGCCAAGTAGCAGGGTTAAACACTGAAGCTTTCTTT

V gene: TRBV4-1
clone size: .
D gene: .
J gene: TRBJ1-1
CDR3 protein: CASSRAGMGTEAFF
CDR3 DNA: TGCGCCAGCAGCCGGGCGGGTATGGGCACTGAAGCTTTCTTT

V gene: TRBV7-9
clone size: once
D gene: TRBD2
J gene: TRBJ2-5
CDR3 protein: CASSFIEREDQETQYF
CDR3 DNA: TGTGCCAGCAGCTTCATAGAGCGGGAGGATCAAGAGACCCAGTACTTC

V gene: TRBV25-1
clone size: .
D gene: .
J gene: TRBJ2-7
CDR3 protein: CASSLQASYEQYF
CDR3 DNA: TGTGCCAGCAGCCTACAGGCCTCCTACGAGCAGTACTTC

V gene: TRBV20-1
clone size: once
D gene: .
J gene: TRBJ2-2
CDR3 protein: CSATAPNTGELFF
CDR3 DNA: TGCAGTGCTACGGCCCCTAACACCGGGGAGCTGTTTTTT

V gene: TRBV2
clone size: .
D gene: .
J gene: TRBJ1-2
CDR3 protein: CASSVGGYGYTF
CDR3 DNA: TGTGCCAGCAGTGTAGGGGGTTATGGCTACACCTTC

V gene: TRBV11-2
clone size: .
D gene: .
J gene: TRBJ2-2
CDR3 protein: CASSPLSTGELFF
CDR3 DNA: TGTGCCAGCAGCCCGCTCTCCACCGGGGAGCTGTTTTTT

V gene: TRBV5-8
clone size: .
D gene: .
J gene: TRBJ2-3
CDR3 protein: CASSLVPTDTQYF
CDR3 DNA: TGTGCCAGCAGCTTGGTTCCCACAGATACGCAGTATTTT

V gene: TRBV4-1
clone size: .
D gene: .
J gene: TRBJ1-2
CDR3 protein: CASSQLGGYTF
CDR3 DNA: TGCGCCAGCAGCCAATTGGGTGGCTACACCTTC